Each of the 15 T cell receptor beta chains below was sequenced from the same sample in a study of T cells in narcolepsy. Only in-frame clones appear in the TCRdb table, and some are missing; sequencing was by immunoSEQ multiplex PCR. The sample lists approximately 35,000 clones, about nine tenths seen once, with more than 0.65% in the top ten. Sequenced: CD45RA- memory CD4+ T cells from PBMCs. These receptors originate from a human donor with narcolepsy.

This chain joins TRBV7-9 and TRBJ1-4; D ambiguous. Germline CDR1 is SEHNR and CDR2 is FQNEAQ (reference sequence). Deletions cut 5 bases from V and 11 bases from J, with 12 bases between. The length of the CDR3 is 12 residues. This CDR3 reads CASSPALGKLFF. For the CDR3, the DNA is TGTGCCAGCAGCCCGGCCTTGGGGAAACTGTTTTTT.

The rearrangement links TRBV4-1 to TRBJ2-2, with 12 bases matching TRBD2. This CDR3 has 19 amino acids. Germline lookup yields CDR1 MGHRA and CDR2 YSYEKL. V lost 1 base and J lost 0; bases outside the gene matches: 6. DNA for the CDR3: TGCGCCAGCAGCCAAGGGGCTAGCGGGAGGGCTGCGAACACCGGGGAGCTGTTTTTT. Its protein product is CASSQGASGRAANTGELFF.

The V gene is TRBV7-8, the J gene TRBJ2-3, with a tentative D call TRBD1 (6 bases). Germline CDR1 and CDR2: SGHVS and FQNEAQ. Trimming took off 8 bases at V and 2 bases at J, with 17 bases between the two ends. This CDR3 is built from 15 residues. CDR3 amino acids: CASAISGVPTDTQYF. The DNA for the CDR3 is TGTGCCAGCGCAATATCAGGGGTTCCCACAGATACGCAGTATTTT. The variable domain in full, completed from reference TRBV7-8 and TRBJ2-3, reads GAGVSQSPRYKVAKRGQDVALRCDPISGHVSLFWYQQALGQGPEFLTYFQNEAQLDKSGLPSDRFFAERPEGSVSTLKIQRTQQEDSAVYLCASAISGVPTDTQYFGPGTRLTVL.

The chain joins TRBV4-3 to TRBJ2-1, with TRBD2 matching 9 bases. The V gene end was trimmed by 0 bases and the J gene end by 4 bases; junction bases not matched to a gene: 7. Germline V lookup: CDR1 LGHNA, CDR2 YSLEER. This CDR3 contains 17 residues. The CDR3 region is CASSQDRGGLAYNEQFF. CDR3 nucleotide sequence: TGCGCCAGCAGCCAAGATCGGGGGGGACTAGCATACAATGAGCAGTTCTTC.

A single count supports this clone. This chain joins TRBV18 and TRBJ2-5; TRBD1 aligns across 11 bases. CDR3 size: 15 residues. V was pared by 3 bases and J by 1 base, with 1 base of the junction left unmatched. CDR1 and CDR2 from the germline V gene are KGHSH and LQKENI. CDR3 sequence reads: CASSPGTGGQETQYF. CDR3 DNA: TGTGCCAGCTCACCGGGGACAGGGGGCCAAGAGACCCAGTACTTC.

This chain joins TRBV7-2 and TRBJ2-1; TRBD1 agrees at 7 bases. Trimming took 5 bases from V and 6 from J; bases not matched to a gene: 13. The CDR3 runs 16 residues. CDR1 is SGHTA, CDR2 FQGNSA, per germline. The CDR3 sequence is CASSTYRGGRVNEQFF. CDR3 nucleotide sequence: TGTGCCAGCAGCACCTACAGGGGCGGTCGGGTCAATGAGCAGTTCTTC.

The V and J genes are TRBV28 and TRBJ2-4; D is undetermined. Germline V CDR1 and CDR2: MDHEN, SYDVKM. Trimming took 8 bases from V and 0 from J, leaving 14 bases between them. The CDR3 sequence is 15 residues long. This CDR3 is CASASRQLAKNIQYF. The CDR3 DNA follows: TGTGCCAGCGCCTCACGGCAACTAGCCAAAAACATTCAGTACTTC.

This chain uses TRBV7-3 with TRBJ2-7; tentatively, D is TRBD1 (6 bases). V lost 5 bases to trimming and J lost 2 bases, with 16 bases between them. Germline loops: CDR1 SGHTA, CDR2 FQGTGA. This CDR3 comprises 15 residues. The CDR3 coding sequence is TGTGCCAGCAGCCCTACGAGGGACACCCCCTACGAGCAGTACTTC. It specifies CASSPTRDTPYEQYF.

In its sample, this clone was seen once. The CDR3 DNA reads TGTGCCAGCAGCCAAGATGTGGAGGAGACCCAGTACTTC. Translation gives CASSQDVEETQYF. V and J are TRBV4-2 and TRBJ2-5, with D unclear. This CDR3 has 13 amino acids. Germline loops: CDR1 LGHNA, CDR2 YNFKEQ. V lost 0 bases and J 5 bases, leaving 7 bases between the germline ends.

This clone was observed once. The chain combines TRBV30 with TRBJ1-1, with D perhaps TRBD1 (6 bases). V lost 2 bases to trimming and J lost 6 bases, with 16 bases between them. The length of the CDR3 is 14 residues. Germline loops: CDR1 GTSNPN, CDR2 SVGIG (reference sequence). CDR3 region: CAWSRSGGGSEAFF. The CDR3, as DNA: TGTGCCTGGAGTAGGTCGGGGGGCGGCTCTGAAGCTTTCTTT.

The chain combines TRBV5-1 with TRBJ1-2; D call uncertain. Germline V gives CDR1 SGHRS, CDR2 YFSETQ. This CDR3 has 13 residues. Trimming stripped 4 bases from V and 0 bases from J, with 7 bases between. CDR3 in amino acids: CASSGLANYGYTF. The CDR3 DNA sequence: TGCGCCAGCAGCGGCCTCGCTAACTATGGCTACACCTTC.

The CDR3 spells CASSLPLAGRSYNEQFF. The CDR3, as DNA: TGTGCCAGCAGTTTACCACTAGCGGGGCGCTCCTACAATGAGCAGTTCTTC. This sequence joins TRBV28 and TRBJ2-1, with 10 bases aligning to TRBD2. The germline V gene encodes CDR1 MDHEN and CDR2 SYDVKM. The CDR3 is 17 residues long. The junction had 4 bases not matched to a gene; V was cut back by 2 bases and J by 0 bases. Combining the CDR3 with reference TRBV28 and TRBJ2-1 gives the whole variable domain DVKVTQSSRYLVKRTGEKVFLECVQDMDHENMFWYRQDPGLGLRLIYFSYDVKMKEKGDIPEGYSVSREKKERFSLILESASTNQTSMYLCASSLPLAGRSYNEQFFGPGTRLTVL.

The chain carries TRBV6-1 and TRBJ2-7; possibly TRBD2 for D (5 bases). Trimming left V 4 bases short and J 7 bases short, with 11 bases between. The germline CDR1 and CDR2 sequences are MNHNS and SASEGT. The CDR3 contains 12 residues. The CDR3 protein is CASSVAGEEQYF. For the CDR3, the DNA is TGTGCCAGCAGTGTGGCCGGGGAAGAGCAGTACTTC.

This clone came up a few times. V gene TRBV6-5 combines with J gene TRBJ2-7; D gene uncertain. Germline V gives CDR1 MNHEY, CDR2 SVGAGI. Trimming cost V 7 bases and J 2 bases, with 18 bases left between them. The CDR3 loop spans 15 amino acids. The CDR3 loop is CASTTQPPLPYEQYF. As DNA, the CDR3 is TGTGCCAGCACTACACAACCCCCCCTGCCCTACGAGCAGTACTTC.

The chain recombines TRBV7-2 with TRBJ2-5, with a weak D call TRBD1 (6 bases). Germline CDR1 SGHTA, CDR2 FQGNSA. The CDR3 extends over 12 amino acids. Deletions cut 4 bases from V and 5 bases from J, with 8 bases between. In DNA, the CDR3 is TGTGCCAGCAGCTACAGGGACGAGACCCAGTACTTC. Protein: CASSYRDETQYF.